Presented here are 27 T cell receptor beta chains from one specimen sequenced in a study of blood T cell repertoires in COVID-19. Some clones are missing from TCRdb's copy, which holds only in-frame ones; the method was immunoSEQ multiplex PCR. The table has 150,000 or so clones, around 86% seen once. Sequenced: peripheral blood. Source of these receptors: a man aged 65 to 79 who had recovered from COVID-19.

This CDR3 reads CASSLTGLAGGLDEQYF. CDR3 in DNA: TGTGCCAGCAGCTTGACCGGACTAGCGGGAGGGCTCGACGAGCAGTACTTC. The gene calls are TRBV7-2 and TRBJ2-7; 15 positions agree with TRBD2. The V segment lost 3 bases and the J segment 5 bases; nucleotides outside the gene matches: 8. The length of the CDR3 is 17 residues. Germline CDR1 reads SGHTA; CDR2 reads FQGNSA.

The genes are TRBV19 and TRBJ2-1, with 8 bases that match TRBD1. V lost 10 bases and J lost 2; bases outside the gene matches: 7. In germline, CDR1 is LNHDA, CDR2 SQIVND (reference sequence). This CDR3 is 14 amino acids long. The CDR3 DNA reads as TGTGCCACCAGGGGGCAGGGCGCCTACAATGAGCAGTTCTTC. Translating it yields CATRGQGAYNEQFF.

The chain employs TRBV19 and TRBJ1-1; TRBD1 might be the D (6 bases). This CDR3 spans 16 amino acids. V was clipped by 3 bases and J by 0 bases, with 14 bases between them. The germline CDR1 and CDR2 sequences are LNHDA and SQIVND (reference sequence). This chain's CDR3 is CASSIFGGRMNTEAFF. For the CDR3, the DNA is TGTGCCAGTAGTATTTTCGGGGGGCGGATGAACACTGAAGCTTTCTTT.

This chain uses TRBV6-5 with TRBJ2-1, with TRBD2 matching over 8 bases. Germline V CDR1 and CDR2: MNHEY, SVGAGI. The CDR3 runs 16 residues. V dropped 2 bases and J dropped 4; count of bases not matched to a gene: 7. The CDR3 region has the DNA TGTGCCAGCAGTTACGGGACTAGGGGAACTTACAATGAGCAGTTCTTC. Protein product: CASSYGTRGTYNEQFF.

CDR3 sequence reads: CASSLVGGKNTIYF. CDR3 bases: TGTGCCAGCAGCTTAGTTGGCGGTAAAAACACCATATATTTT. The rearrangement joins TRBV7-2 to TRBJ1-3; D gene unclear. The CDR3 totals 14 residues. CDR1 and CDR2 from the germline V gene are SGHTA and FQGNSA. Trimming shortened V by 1 base and J by 6 bases, and 10 bases separated the two germline ends.

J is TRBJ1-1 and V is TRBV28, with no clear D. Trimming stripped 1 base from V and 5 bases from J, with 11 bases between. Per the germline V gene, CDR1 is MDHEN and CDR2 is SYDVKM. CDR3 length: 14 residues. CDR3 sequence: CASSLSRGRTEAFF. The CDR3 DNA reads TGTGCCAGCAGTTTATCGCGGGGAAGGACTGAAGCTTTCTTT.

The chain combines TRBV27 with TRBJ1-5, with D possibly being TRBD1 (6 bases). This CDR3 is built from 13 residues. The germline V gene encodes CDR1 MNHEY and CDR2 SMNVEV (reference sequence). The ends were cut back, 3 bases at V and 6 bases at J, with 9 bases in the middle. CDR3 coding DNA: TGTGCCAGCAGTTTTAAAGGGGGTCAGCCCCAGCATTTT. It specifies CASSFKGGQPQHF.

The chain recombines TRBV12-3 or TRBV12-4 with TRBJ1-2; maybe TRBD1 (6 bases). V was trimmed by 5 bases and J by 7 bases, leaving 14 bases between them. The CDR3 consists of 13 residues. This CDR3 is CASSPQQGSGYTF. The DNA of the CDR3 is TGTGCCAGCAGTCCTCAACAGGGATCTGGCTACACCTTC.

The CDR3 sequence: CASSPDTNTEAFF. The CDR3 nucleotides are TGCGCCAGCAGCCCGGACACCAACACTGAAGCTTTCTTT. The V call is TRBV5-1, the J call TRBJ1-1; D is perhaps TRBD1 (5 bases). V shed 4 bases and J shed 2 bases, with 9 bases lying between them. Germline CDR1 is SGHRS and CDR2 is YFSETQ. The CDR3 runs to 13 residues.

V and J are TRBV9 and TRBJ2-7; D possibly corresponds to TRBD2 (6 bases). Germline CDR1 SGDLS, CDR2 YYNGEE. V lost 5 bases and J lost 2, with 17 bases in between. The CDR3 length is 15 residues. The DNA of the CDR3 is TGTGCCAGCAGTTATATTGGGACTGGAGCCTACGAGCAGTACTTC. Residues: CASSYIGTGAYEQYF. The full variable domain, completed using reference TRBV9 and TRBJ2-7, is DSGVTQTPKHLITATGQRVTLRCSPRSGDLSVYWYQQSLDQGLQFLIQYYNGEERAKGNILERFSAQQFPDLHSELNLSSLELGDSALYFCASSYIGTGAYEQYFGPGTRLTVT.

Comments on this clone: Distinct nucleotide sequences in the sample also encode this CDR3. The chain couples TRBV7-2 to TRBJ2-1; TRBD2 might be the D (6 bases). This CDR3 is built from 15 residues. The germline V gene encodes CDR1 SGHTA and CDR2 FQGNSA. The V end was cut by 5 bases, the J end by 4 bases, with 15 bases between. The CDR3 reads CASSLGPGLYNEQFF. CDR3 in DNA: TGTGCCAGCAGCCTAGGACCTGGACTATACAATGAGCAGTTCTTC. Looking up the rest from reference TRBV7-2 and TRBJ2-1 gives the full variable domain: GAGVSQSPSNKVTEKGKDVELRCDPISGHTALYWYRQSLGQGLEFLIYFQGNSAPDKSGLPSDRFSAERTGGSVSTLTIQRTQQEDSAVYLCASSLGPGLYNEQFFGPGTRLTVL.

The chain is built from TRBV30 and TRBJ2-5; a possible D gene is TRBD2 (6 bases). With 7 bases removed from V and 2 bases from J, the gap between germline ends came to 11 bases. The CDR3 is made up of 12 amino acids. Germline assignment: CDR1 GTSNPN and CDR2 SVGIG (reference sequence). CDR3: CASGGIQETQYF. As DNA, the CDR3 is TGTGCCTCGGGCGGGATTCAAGAGACCCAGTACTTC.

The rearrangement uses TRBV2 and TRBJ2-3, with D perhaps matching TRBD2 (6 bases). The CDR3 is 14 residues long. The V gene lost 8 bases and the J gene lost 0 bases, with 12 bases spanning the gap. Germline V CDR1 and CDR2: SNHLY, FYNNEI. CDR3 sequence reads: CASELRESTDTQYF. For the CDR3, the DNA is TGTGCCAGCGAATTACGGGAGAGCACAGATACGCAGTATTTT.

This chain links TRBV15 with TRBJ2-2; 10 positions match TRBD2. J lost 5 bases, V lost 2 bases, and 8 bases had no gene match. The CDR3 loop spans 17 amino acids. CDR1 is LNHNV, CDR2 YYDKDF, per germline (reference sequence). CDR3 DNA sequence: TGTGCCACCAGCAGACAGAGCGGGAGGGCCAGTACCGGGGAGCTGTTTTTT. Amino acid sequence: CATSRQSGRASTGELFF.

CDR3 amino acids: CASSLGQGTGELFF. CDR3 DNA: TGTGCCAGCAGCCTTGGTCAGGGGACCGGGGAGCTGTTTTTT. This chain uses TRBV3-1 (or the pseudogene TRBV3-2) with TRBJ2-2, with a possible D match to TRBD1 (6 bases). The CDR3 sequence is 14 residues long. Germline values: CDR1 LGHDT, CDR2 YNNKEL (reference sequence). V lost 4 bases, J lost 5 bases, and 11 bases lay in between.

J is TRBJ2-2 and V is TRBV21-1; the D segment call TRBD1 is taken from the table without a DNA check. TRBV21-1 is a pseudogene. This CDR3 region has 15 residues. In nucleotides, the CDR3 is TGTGCCAGCAGCCCCGGGACAATGAACACCGGGGAGCTGTTTTTT. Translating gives CASSPGTMNTGELFF.

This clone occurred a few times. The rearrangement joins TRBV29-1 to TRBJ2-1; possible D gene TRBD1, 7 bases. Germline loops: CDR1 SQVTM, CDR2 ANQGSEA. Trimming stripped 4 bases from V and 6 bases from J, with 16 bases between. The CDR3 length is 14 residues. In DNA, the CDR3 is TGCAGCGTTGCGCGGGACAGTAAACCCAATGAGCAGTTCTTC. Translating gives CSVARDSKPNEQFF.

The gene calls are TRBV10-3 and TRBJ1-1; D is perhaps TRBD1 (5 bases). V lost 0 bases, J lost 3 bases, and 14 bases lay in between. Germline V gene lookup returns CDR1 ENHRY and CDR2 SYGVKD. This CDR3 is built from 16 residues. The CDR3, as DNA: TGTGCCATCAGTGAGTCGGATCAGGGATCGGACACTGAAGCTTTCTTT. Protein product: CAISESDQGSDTEAFF.

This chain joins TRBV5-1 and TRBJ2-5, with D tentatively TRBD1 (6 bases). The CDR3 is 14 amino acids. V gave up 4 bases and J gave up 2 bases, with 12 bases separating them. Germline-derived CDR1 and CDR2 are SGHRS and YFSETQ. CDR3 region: CASSLQGNQETQYF. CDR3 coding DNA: TGCGCCAGCAGCCTACAGGGTAATCAAGAGACCCAGTACTTC.

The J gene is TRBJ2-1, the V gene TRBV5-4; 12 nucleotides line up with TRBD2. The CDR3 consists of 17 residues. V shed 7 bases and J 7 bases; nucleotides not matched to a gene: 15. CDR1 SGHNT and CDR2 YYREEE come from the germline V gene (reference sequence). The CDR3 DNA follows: TGTGCCAGCCACCCAGGGACTAGCGGGCCCCGGCCGAATGAGCAGTTCTTC. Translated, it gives CASHPGTSGPRPNEQFF.

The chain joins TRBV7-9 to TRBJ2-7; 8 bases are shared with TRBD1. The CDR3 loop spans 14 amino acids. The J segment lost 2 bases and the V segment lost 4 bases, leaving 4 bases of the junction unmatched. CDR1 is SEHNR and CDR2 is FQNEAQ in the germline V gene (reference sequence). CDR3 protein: CASSSTGGAYEQYF. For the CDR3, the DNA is TGTGCCAGCAGCTCCACAGGGGGTGCCTACGAGCAGTACTTC.

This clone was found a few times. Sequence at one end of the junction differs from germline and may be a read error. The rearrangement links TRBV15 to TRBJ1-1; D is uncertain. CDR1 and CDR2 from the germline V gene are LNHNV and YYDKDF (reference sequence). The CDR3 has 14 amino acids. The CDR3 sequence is CATSRDPRNAEAFF. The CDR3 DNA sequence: TGTGCCACCAGCAGAGATCCCAGGAACGCTGAAGCTTTCTTT.

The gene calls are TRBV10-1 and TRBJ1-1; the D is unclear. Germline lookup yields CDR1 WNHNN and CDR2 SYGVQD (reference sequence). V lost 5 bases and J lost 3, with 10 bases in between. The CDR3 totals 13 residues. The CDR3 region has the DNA TGCGCCAGCAGTCTTGGCGGGGACACTGAAGCTTTCTTT. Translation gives CASSLGGDTEAFF.

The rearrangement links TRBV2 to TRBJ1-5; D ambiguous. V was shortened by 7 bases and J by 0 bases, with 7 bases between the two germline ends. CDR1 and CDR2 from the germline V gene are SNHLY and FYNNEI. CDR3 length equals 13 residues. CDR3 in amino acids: CASTTDSNQPQHF. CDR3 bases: TGTGCCAGCACCACAGATAGCAATCAGCCCCAGCATTTT.

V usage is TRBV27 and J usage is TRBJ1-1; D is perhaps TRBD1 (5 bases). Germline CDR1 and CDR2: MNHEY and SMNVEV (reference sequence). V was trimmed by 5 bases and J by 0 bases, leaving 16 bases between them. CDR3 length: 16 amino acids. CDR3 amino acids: CASSPTPTVMNTEAFF. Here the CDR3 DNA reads TGTGCCAGCAGTCCTACCCCGACAGTCATGAACACTGAAGCTTTCTTT.

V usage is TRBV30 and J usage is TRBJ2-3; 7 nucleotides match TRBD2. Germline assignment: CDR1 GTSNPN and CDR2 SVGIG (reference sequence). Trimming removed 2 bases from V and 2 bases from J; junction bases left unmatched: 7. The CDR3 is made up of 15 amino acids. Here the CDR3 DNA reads TGTGCCTGGAGTACCACTAGCGAATACACAGATACGCAGTATTTT. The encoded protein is CAWSTTSEYTDTQYF.

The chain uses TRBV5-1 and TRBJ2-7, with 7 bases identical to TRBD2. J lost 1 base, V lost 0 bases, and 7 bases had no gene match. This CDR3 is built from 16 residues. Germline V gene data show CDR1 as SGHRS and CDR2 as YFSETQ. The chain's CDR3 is CASSLVSGRGSYEQYF. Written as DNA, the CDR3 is TGCGCCAGCAGCTTGGTGTCAGGGCGGGGGTCCTACGAGCAGTACTTC.